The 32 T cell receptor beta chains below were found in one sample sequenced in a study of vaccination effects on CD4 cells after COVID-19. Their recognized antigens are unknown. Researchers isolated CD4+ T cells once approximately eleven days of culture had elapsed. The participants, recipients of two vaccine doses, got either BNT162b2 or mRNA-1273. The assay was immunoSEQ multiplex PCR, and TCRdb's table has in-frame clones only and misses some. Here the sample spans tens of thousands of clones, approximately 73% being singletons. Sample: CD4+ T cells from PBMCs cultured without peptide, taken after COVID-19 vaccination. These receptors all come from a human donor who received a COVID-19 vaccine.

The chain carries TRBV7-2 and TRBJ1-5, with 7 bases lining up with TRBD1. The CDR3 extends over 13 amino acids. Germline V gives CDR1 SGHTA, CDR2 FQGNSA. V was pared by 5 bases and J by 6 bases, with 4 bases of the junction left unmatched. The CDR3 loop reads CASSPTGSQPQHF. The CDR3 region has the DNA TGTGCCAGCAGCCCGACAGGGTCTCAGCCCCAGCATTTT.

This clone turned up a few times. Here the CDR3 DNA reads TGTGCCAGTAGTATAGGATTAAGGGGAACAAACACCGGGGAGCTGTTTTTT. Translating gives CASSIGLRGTNTGELFF. The chain recombines TRBV19 with TRBJ2-2; D is possibly TRBD1 (5 bases). Germline-derived CDR1 and CDR2 are LNHDA and SQIVND (reference sequence). Trimming removed 1 base from V and 2 bases from J, with 14 bases in between. This CDR3 region has 17 residues.

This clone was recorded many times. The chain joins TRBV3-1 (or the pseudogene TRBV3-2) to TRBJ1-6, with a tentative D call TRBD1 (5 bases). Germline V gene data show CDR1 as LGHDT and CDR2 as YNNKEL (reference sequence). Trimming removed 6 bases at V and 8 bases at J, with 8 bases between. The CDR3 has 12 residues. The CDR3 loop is CASSPGYSPLHF. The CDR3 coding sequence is TGTGCCAGCAGTCCAGGGTATTCACCCCTCCACTTT.

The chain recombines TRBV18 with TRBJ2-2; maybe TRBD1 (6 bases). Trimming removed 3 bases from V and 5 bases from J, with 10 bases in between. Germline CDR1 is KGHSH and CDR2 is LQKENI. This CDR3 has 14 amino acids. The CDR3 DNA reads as TGTGCCAGCTCACCCGCAGGGGCAACCGGGGAGCTGTTTTTT. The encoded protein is CASSPAGATGELFF.

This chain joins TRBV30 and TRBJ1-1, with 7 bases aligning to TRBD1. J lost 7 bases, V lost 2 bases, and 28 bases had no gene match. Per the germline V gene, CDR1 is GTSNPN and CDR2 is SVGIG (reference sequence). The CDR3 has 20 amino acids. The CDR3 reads CAWSPNYRPPTGLSGGEAFF. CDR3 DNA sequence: TGTGCCTGGAGTCCCAACTACCGACCACCGACAGGGCTAAGCGGCGGTGAAGCTTTCTTT. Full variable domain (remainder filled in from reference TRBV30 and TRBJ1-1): SQTIHQWPATLVQPVGSPLSLECTVEGTSNPNLYWYRQAAGRGLQLLFYSVGIGQISSEVPQNLSASRPQDRQFILSSKKLLLSDSGFYLCAWSPNYRPPTGLSGGEAFFGQGTRLTVV.

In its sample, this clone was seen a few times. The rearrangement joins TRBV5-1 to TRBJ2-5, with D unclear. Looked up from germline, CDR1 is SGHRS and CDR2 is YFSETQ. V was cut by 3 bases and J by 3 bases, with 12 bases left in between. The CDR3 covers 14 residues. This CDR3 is CASSSQLSEETQYF. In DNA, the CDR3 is TGCGCCAGCAGCTCCCAGTTAAGCGAAGAGACCCAGTACTTC.

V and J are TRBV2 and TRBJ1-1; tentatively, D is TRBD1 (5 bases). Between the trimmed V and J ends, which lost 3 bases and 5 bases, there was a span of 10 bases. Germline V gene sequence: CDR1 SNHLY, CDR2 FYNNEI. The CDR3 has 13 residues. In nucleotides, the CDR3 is TGTGCCAGCAGTGACGCCAGGACAACTGAAGCTTTCTTT. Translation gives CASSDARTTEAFF. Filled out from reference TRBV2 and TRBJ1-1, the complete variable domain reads EPEVTQTPSHQVTQMGQEVILRCVPISNHLYFYWYRQILGQKVEFLVSFYNNEISEKSEIFDDQFSVERPDGSNFTLKIRSTKLEDSAMYFCASSDARTTEAFFGQGTRLTVV.

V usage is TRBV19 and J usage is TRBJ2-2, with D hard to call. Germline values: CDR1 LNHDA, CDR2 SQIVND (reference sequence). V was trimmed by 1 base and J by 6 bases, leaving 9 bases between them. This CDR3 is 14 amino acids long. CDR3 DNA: TGTGCCAGTAGTATAGTTGGGGTGGCCGGGGAGCTGTTTTTT. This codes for CASSIVGVAGELFF.

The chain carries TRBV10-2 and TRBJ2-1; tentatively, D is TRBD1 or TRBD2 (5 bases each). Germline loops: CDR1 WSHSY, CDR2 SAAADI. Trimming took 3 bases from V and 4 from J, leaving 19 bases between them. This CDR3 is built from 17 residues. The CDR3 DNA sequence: TGCGCCAGCAGTGAAGACTTGGGACCCTCCCTTTACAATGAGCAGTTCTTC. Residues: CASSEDLGPSLYNEQFF.

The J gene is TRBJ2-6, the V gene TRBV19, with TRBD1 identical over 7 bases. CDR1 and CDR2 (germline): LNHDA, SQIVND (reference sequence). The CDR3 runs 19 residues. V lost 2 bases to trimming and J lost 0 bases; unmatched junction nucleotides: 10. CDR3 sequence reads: CASSIYSRTGLSGANVLTF. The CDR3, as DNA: TGTGCCAGTAGTATATATAGCAGGACAGGCCTCTCTGGGGCCAACGTCCTGACTTTC.

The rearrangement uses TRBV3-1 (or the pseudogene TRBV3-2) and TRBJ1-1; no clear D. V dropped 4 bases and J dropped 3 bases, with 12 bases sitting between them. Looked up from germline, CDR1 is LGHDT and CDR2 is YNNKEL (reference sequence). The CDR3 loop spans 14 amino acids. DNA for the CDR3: TGTGCCAGCAGCCCCACCTGGAAGGACACTGAAGCTTTCTTT. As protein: CASSPTWKDTEAFF.

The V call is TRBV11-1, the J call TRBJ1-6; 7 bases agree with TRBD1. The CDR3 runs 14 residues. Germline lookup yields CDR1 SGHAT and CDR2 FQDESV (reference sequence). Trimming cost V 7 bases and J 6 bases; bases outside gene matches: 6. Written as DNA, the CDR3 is TGTGCCAGCACTCAACAGGGGTTTAATTCACCCCTCCACTTT. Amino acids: CASTQQGFNSPLHF. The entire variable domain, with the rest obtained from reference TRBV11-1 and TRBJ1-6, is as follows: EAEVAQSPRYKITEKSQAVAFWCDPISGHATLYWYRQILGQGPELLVQFQDESVVDDSQLPKDRFSAERLKGVDSTLKIQPAELGDSAMYLCASTQQGFNSPLHFGNGTRLTVT.

CDR3 sequence (DNA): TGTGCCACCGGAGGCCTTACCGCTTCGGAAAACGAGCAGTACGTC. Translating it yields CATGGLTASENEQYV. V usage is TRBV7-6 and J usage is TRBJ2-7, with a weak D call TRBD2 (5 bases). This CDR3 has 15 residues. V gave up 10 bases and J gave up 5 bases, with 24 bases separating them. Germline-derived CDR1 and CDR2 are SGHVS and FNYEAQ.

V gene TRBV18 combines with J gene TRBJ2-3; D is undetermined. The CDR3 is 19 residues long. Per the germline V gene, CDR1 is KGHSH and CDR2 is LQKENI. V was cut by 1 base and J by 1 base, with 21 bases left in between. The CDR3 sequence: CASSPLADQLRAGTDTQYF. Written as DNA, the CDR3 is TGTGCCAGCTCACCACTAGCCGACCAACTTAGGGCGGGCACAGATACGCAGTATTTT.

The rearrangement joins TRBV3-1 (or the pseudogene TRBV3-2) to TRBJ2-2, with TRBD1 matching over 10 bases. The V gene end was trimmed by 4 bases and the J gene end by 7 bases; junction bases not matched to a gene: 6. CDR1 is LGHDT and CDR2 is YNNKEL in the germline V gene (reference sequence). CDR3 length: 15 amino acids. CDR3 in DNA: TGTGCCAGCAGCCCAGACAGGGGGCCGATCGGGGAGCTGTTTTTT. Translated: CASSPDRGPIGELFF.

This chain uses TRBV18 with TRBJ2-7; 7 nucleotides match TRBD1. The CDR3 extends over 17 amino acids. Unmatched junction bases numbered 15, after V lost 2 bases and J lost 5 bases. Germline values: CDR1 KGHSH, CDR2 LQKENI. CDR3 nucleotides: TGTGCCAGCTCACCAGTACGAACGTGGCAGGGGGAACACGAGCAGTACGTC. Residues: CASSPVRTWQGEHEQYV.

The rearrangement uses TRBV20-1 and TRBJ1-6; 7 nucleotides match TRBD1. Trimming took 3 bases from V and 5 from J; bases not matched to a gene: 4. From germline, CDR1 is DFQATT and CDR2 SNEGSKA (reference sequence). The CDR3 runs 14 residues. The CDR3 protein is CSASLGQNNSPLHF. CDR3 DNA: TGCAGTGCTAGTCTGGGACAGAATAATTCACCCCTCCACTTT.

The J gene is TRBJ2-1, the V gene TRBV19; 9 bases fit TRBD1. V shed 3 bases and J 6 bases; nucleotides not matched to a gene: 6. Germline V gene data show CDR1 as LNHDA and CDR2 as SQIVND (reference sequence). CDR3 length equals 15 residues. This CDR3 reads CASSIQGQGSNEQFF. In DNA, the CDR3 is TGTGCCAGTAGTATTCAGGGACAGGGCTCCAATGAGCAGTTCTTC. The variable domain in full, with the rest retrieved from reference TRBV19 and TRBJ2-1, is DGGITQSPKYLFRKEGQNVTLSCEQNLNHDAMYWYRQDPGQGLRLIYYSQIVNDFQKGDIAEGYSVSREKKESFPLTVTSAQKNPTAFYLCASSIQGQGSNEQFFGPGTRLTVL.

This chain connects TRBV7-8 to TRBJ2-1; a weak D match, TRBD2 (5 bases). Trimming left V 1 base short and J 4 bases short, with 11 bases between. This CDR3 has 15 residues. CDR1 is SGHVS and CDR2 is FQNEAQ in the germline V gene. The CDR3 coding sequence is TGTGCCAGCAGCTTAGAACCGGGATCGTACAATGAGCAGTTCTTC. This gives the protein CASSLEPGSYNEQFF.

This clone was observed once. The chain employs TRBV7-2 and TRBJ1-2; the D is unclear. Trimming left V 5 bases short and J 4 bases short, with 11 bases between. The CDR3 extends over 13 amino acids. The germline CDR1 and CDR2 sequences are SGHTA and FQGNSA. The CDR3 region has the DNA TGTGCCAGCAGCCCCGGACTCACCTATGGCTACACCTTC. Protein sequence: CASSPGLTYGYTF.

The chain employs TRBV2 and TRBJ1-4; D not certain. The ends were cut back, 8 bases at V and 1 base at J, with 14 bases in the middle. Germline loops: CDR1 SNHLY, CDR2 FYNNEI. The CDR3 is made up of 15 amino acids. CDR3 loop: CASRPGSLTNEKLFF. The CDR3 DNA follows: TGTGCCAGCCGACCGGGGTCATTAACTAATGAAAAACTGTTTTTT.

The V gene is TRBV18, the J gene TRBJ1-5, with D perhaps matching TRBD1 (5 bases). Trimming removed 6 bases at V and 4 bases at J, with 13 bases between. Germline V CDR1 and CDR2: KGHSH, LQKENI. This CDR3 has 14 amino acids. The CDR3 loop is CASSLGRQNQPQHF. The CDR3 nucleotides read TGTGCCAGCTCCCTGGGACGGCAGAATCAGCCCCAGCATTTT. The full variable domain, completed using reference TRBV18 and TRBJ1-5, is NAGVMQNPRHLVRRRGQEARLRCSPMKGHSHVYWYRQLPEEGLKFMVYLQKENIIDESGMPKERFSAEFPKEGPSILRIQQVVRGDSAAYFCASSLGRQNQPQHFGDGTRLSIL.

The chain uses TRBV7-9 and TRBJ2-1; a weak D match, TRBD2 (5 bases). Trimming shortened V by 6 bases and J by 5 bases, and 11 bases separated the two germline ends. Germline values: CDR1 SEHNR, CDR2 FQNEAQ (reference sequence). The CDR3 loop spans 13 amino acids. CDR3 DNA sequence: TGTGCCAGCAGGCCCGGACTGAACAATGAGCAGTTCTTC. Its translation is CASRPGLNNEQFF.

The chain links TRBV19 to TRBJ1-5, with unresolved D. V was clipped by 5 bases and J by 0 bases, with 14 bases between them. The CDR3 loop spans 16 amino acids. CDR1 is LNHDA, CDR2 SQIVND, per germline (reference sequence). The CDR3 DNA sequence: TGTGCCAGTAGTGCCGCGAGGGTCTATAGCAATCAGCCCCAGCATTTT. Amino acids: CASSAARVYSNQPQHF.

In DNA form, the CDR3 reads TGTGCCAGCAGTCCTCAGCCAGGGACTGAAGCTTTCTTT. Encoded protein: CASSPQPGTEAFF. This sequence joins TRBV12-3 or TRBV12-4 and TRBJ1-1; D possibly corresponds to TRBD1 (5 bases). This CDR3 is built from 13 residues. Trimming shortened V by 5 bases and J by 5 bases, and 12 bases separated the two germline ends.

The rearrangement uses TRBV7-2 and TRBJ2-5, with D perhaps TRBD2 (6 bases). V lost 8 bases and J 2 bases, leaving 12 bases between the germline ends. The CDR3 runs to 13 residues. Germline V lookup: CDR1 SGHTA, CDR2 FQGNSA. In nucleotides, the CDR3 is TGTGCCAGCGGGCGGGGCCTACAAGAGACCCAGTACTTC. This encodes CASGRGLQETQYF.

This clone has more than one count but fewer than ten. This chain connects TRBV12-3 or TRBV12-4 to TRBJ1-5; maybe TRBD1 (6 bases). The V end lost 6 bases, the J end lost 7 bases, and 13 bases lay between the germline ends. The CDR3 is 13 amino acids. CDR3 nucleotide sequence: TGTGCCAGCAGCCGGAGGGGGGGGCAGCCCCAGCATTTT. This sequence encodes CASSRRGGQPQHF.

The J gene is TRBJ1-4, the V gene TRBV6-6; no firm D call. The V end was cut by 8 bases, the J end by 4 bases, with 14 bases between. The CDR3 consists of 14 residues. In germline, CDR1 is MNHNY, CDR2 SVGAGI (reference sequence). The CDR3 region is CASLLDGHNEKLFF. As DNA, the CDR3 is TGTGCCAGCCTTCTGGACGGGCATAATGAAAAACTGTTTTTT.

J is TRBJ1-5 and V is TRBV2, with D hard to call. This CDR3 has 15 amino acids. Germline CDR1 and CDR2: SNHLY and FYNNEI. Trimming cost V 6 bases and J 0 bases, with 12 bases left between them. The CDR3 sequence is CASSGDTNSNQPQHF. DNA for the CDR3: TGTGCCAGCAGCGGTGACACGAATAGCAATCAGCCCCAGCATTTT.

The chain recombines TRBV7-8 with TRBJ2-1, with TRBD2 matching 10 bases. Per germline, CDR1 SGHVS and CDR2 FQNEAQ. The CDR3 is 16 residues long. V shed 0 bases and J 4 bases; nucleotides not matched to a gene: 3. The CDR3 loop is CASSLARAGGYNEQFF. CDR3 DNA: TGTGCCAGCAGCTTAGCTAGAGCGGGGGGGTACAATGAGCAGTTCTTC.

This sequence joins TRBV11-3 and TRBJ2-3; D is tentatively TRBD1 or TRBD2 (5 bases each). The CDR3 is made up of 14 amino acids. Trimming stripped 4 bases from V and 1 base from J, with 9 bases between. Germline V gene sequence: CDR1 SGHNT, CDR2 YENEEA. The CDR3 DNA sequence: TGTGCCAGCAGCTGGGGGACGCGCACAGATACGCAGTATTTT. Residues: CASSWGTRTDTQYF.

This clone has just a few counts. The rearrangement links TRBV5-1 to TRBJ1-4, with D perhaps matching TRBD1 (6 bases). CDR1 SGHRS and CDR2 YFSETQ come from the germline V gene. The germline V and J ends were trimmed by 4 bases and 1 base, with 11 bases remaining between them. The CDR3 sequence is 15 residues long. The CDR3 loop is CASSQIQGTNEKLFF. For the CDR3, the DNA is TGCGCCAGCAGCCAAATACAGGGAACTAATGAAAAACTGTTTTTT.